Listed below are T cell receptor beta chains from one sample, sequenced in a study of preoperative IRX-2 immunotherapy in early breast cancer. Profiled with immunoSEQ multiplex PCR; TCRdb holds only in-frame clones, not every one. The sample yields under 30,000 clones, 85% to 90% seen once. Here the sequenced sample was tumor tissue, taken after IRX-2 immunotherapy. Source of these receptors: a human donor with breast cancer. Each CDR3 is given with its conserved first and last residue. Each record gives: V gene, D gene, J gene, clone size, CDR3 protein, CDR3 DNA. D genes are given only for firm matches. The size field is filled for only some rows; it gives once, few, many or a size class.

TRBV5-1	-	TRBJ2-7	-	CASSFNRDEQYF	TGCGCCAGCAGCTTTAATCGGGACGAGCAGTACTTC
TRBV27	TRBD2	TRBJ2-1	-	CASVLAGPTGNEQFF	TGTGCCAGCGTACTAGCGGGTCCAACGGGCAATGAGCAGTTCTTC
TRBV28	-	TRBJ2-2	-	CASSFLAGSGELFF	-
TRBV21-1	-	TRBJ2-1	-	CASSKASGGGASEQFF	TGTGCCAGCAGCAAAGCGTCGGGCGGGGGGGCAAGTGAGCAGTTCTTC
TRBV2	-	TRBJ2-7	-	CASRSGSSGQYF	TGTGCCAGCAGGTCCGGGAGTTCCGGGCAGTACTTC
TRBV19	-	TRBJ1-4	-	CASSIGPTGGEKLFF	TGTGCCAGTAGTATCGGCCCTACCGGAGGAGAAAAACTGTTTTTT
TRBV28	-	TRBJ1-6	-	CASGIPEGLRGKNSPLHF	TGTGCCAGCGGAATTCCGGAGGGTCTCCGGGGGAAGAATTCACCCCTCCACTTT
TRBV27	-	TRBJ2-2	-	CASSLAVADLNTGELFF	TGTGCCAGCAGTTTAGCTGTAGCGGACCTCAACACCGGGGAGCTGTTTTTT
TRBV5-1	TRBD2	TRBJ2-7	-	CASSFRSGGDEQYF	TGCGCCAGCAGCTTTAGATCGGGGGGGGACGAGCAGTACTTC
TRBV7-3	-	TRBJ2-2	-	CASSLTSGNTGELFF	TGTGCCAGCAGCTTAACGTCCGGGAACACCGGGGAGCTGTTTTTT
TRBV19	TRBD1	TRBJ1-5	-	CASSTRDRGQGQPQHF	TGTGCCAGTAGTACCCGGGACAGGGGGCAAGGACAGCCCCAGCATTTT
TRBV4-2	TRBD1	TRBJ2-7	-	CASSIQGYEQYF	TGTGCCAGCAGCATACAGGGGTACGAGCAGTACTTC
TRBV7-9	-	TRBJ1-2	-	CASSPVGGLGYTF	TGTGCCAGCAGCCCGGTGGGGGGGCTTGGCTACACCTTC
TRBV5-5	TRBD1	TRBJ2-3	-	CASSGTVIDTQYF	TGTGCCAGCAGCGGGACAGTGATTGATACGCAGTATTTT
TRBV4-1	-	TRBJ1-2	-	CASSSGQNYGYTF	TGCGCCAGCAGCTCAGGACAGAACTATGGCTACACCTTC
TRBV21-1	-	TRBJ2-5	-	CASSRLVTGEETQYF	TGTGCCAGCAGCAGACTTGTCACAGGGGAAGAGACCCAGTACTTC
TRBV7-8	-	TRBJ1-1	-	CASSPGPGEAFF	TGTGCCAGCAGCCCGGGCCCTGGTGAAGCTTTCTTT
TRBV7-8	-	TRBJ1-4	-	CASSIWGAANEKLFF	TGTGCCAGCAGCATCTGGGGAGCGGCTAATGAAAAACTGTTTTTT
TRBV7-2	-	TRBJ2-5	-	CASSLAGGETQYF	TGTGCCAGCAGCTTAGCAGGAGGAGAGACCCAGTACTTC
TRBV2	-	TRBJ1-3	-	CASSKERASDGNTIYF	TGTGCCAGCAGTAAAGAGAGAGCAAGTGATGGAAACACCATATATTTT
TRBV6-5	-	TRBJ1-6	-	CASSSRGARNSPLHF	TGTGCCAGCAGTTCCCGGGGGGCCAGAAATTCACCCCTCCACTTT
TRBV11-3	-	TRBJ1-2	-	CASSLVGTDWGYTF	TGTGCCAGCAGCTTAGTAGGAACAGACTGGGGCTACACCTTC
TRBV6-6	-	TRBJ1-2	-	CASSYKSGLNYGYTF	TGTGCCAGCAGTTACAAGTCCGGTTTAAACTATGGCTACACCTTC
TRBV10-3	TRBD1	TRBJ2-7	-	CAIGRDRGLQYF	TGTGCCATCGGCCGGGACAGGGGCCTTCAGTACTTC
TRBV28	-	TRBJ2-5	-	CASSLSGAHSQETQYF	TGTGCCAGCAGCCTCTCGGGCGCCCATAGCCAAGAGACCCAGTACTTC
TRBV11-1	-	TRBJ1-2	-	CASSPDRFDYGYTF	TGTGCCAGCAGCCCAGACAGGTTCGACTATGGCTACACCTTC
TRBV7-2	TRBD2	TRBJ2-3	-	CASSLVAGGTDTQYF	TGTGCCAGCAGCTTAGTAGCGGGGGGAACAGATACGCAGTATTTT
TRBV5-1	-	TRBJ1-2	-	CASSASRAGYTF	TGCGCCAGCAGCGCATCTAGGGCTGGCTACACCTTC
TRBV9	TRBD2	TRBJ2-7	-	CASSVKGEGRYEQYF	TGTGCCAGCAGCGTAAAAGGGGAGGGTAGGTACGAGCAGTACTTC
TRBV7-6	-	TRBJ1-1	-	CASSLSAGPTEAFF	TGTGCCAGCAGCTTATCCGCAGGGCCTACTGAAGCTTTCTTT
TRBV25-1	-	TRBJ1-2	-	CASSENYGYTF	TGTGCCAGCAGTGAGAACTATGGCTACACCTTC
TRBV5-4	TRBD1	TRBJ1-3	-	CASSLVGRGINTIYF	TGTGCCAGCAGCTTGGTGGGCAGGGGGATCAACACCATATATTTT
TRBV13	-	TRBJ1-5	-	CASSLGSQPQHF	TGTGCCAGCAGCTTAGGTTCTCAGCCCCAGCATTTT
TRBV6-1	TRBD1	TRBJ1-1	-	CASSSGTGLNTEAFF	TGTGCCAGCAGTTCCGGGACAGGCCTGAACACTGAAGCTTTCTTT
TRBV11-3	TRBD1	TRBJ1-1	-	CASSLTGDTEAFF	TGTGCCAGCAGCCTCACAGGGGACACTGAAGCTTTCTTT
TRBV5-1	TRBD1	TRBJ1-2	-	CASSWDRINYGYTF	TGCGCCAGCAGCTGGGACAGAATTAACTATGGCTACACCTTC
TRBV18	-	TRBJ1-1	once	CASSPRVGVLNTEAFF	TGTGCCAGCTCACCACGCGTGGGGGTTTTGAACACTGAAGCTTTCTTT
TRBV7-9	-	TRBJ2-3	-	CASTPGTTSTDTQYF	TGTGCCAGCACCCCTGGGACAACTAGCACAGATACGCAGTATTTT
TRBV6-1	-	TRBJ1-5	-	CASSVDRLNQPQHF	TGTGCCAGCAGTGTAGACAGGTTGAATCAGCCCCAGCATTTT
TRBV5-1	-	TRBJ1-1	-	CASSLVLQGPVAFF	TGCGCCAGCAGCTTGGTTTTGCAGGGCCCCGTAGCTTTCTTT
TRBV27	TRBD2	TRBJ2-5	-	CASSQGLAGAWETQYF	TGTGCCAGCAGTCAGGGACTAGCGGGGGCGTGGGAGACCCAGTACTTC
TRBV28	TRBD1	TRBJ1-2	-	CASSPSGQGSGYGYTF	TGTGCCAGCAGCCCCTCAGGACAGGGAAGCGGATATGGCTACACCTTC
TRBV6-1	TRBD1	TRBJ1-2	-	CASSEYRVQGAVANGYTF	TGTGCCAGCAGTGAATATAGGGTTCAGGGGGCCGTGGCGAATGGCTACACCTTC
TRBV10-1	TRBD2	TRBJ2-1	few	CASSRRGDYNEQFF	TGCGCCAGCAGTCGGCGGGGGGATTACAATGAGCAGTTCTTC
TRBV2	TRBD2	TRBJ2-3	once	CASALSGGSLDTQYF	TGTGCCAGCGCCCTTAGCGGGGGGTCTTTAGATACGCAGTATTTT